The rows below give T cell receptor beta chains drawn from one sample of a study of blood T cell repertoires in COVID-19. Here immunoSEQ multiplex PCR was the method, and the copy in TCRdb shows in-frame clones only, minus some. This sample has about 270,000 clones; 80% to 90% occur once, and the top ten carry approximately 9%. The sequenced sample was peripheral blood. These receptors were taken from a woman in her forties or fifties who had recovered from COVID-19. Both conserved end residues are part of each CDR3. The D gene is left open where the match is weak. Size values are once, few and many counts, or a class for expanded clones, and some rows have none.

V	D	size	J	length	DNA	CDR3
TRBV4-1	TRBD2	-	TRBJ2-2	16	TGCGCCAGCAGCCTACTAGCGGGAGTCGGTACCGGGGAGCTGTTTTTT	CASSLLAGVGTGELFF
TRBV12-3/TRBV12-4	TRBD2	-	TRBJ2-1	13	TGTGCCAGCAGAGGGGGACTAGTTGATGAGCAGTTCTTC	CASRGGLVDEQFF
TRBV2	-	-	TRBJ1-3	15	TGTGCCAGCAGTGAAGCGAGATTCTCTGGAAACACCATATATTTT	CASSEARFSGNTIYF
TRBV7-2	TRBD1	-	TRBJ2-7	15	TGTGCCAGCAGTTCGGGACAGGGGGGCTCCTACGAGCAGTACTTC	CASSSGQGGSYEQYF
TRBV6-5	-	-	TRBJ2-7	15	TGTGCCAGCAGTTACTCGACAGGTGGAACCTACGAGCAGTACTTC	CASSYSTGGTYEQYF
TRBV7-8	TRBD1	-	TRBJ1-1	14	TGTGCCAGCAGCTTACAGGGGGCCAGGGCTGAAGCTTTCTTT	CASSLQGARAEAFF
TRBV15	-	few	TRBJ2-2	17	TGTGCCACCAGCACCAGACAGGCGATTGCGAACACCGGGGAGCTGTTTTTT	CATSTRQAIANTGELFF
TRBV15	-	-	TRBJ1-2	14	TGTGCCACCAGCAGAGGGAATTCGGGAAGTGGCTACACCTTC	CATSRGNSGSGYTF
TRBV5-1	-	-	TRBJ1-3	16	TGCGCCAGCAGCTTTGGGCAGGGTGCGTCTGGAAACACCATATATTTT	CASSFGQGASGNTIYF
TRBV18	-	-	TRBJ2-5	15	TGTGCCAGCTCTCCGCCTGGGACAAATCAAGAGACCCAGTACTTC	CASSPPGTNQETQYF
TRBV7-2	TRBD1	-	TRBJ1-2	15	TGTGCCAGCAGCTCTTCCCTACCAATAGACAGGGTAGTCACCTTC	CASSSSLPIDRVVTF
TRBV4-3	TRBD2	-	TRBJ2-3	17	TGCGCCAGCAGCCAAGAGTCTAGCGGGAGTGTGGGAGATACGCAGTATTTT	CASSQESSGSVGDTQYF
TRBV24-1	-	-	TRBJ2-1	14	TGTGCCACCAGGCGTAATGGGCCTTACAATGAGCAGTTCTTC	CATRRNGPYNEQFF
TRBV5-1	TRBD1	-	TRBJ2-6	18	TGCGCCAGCAGCTCCCCACCGGGACAGGGGACTGGGGCCAACGTCCTGACTTTC	CASSSPPGQGTGANVLTF
TRBV6-4	TRBD1	-	TRBJ1-3	17	TGTGCCAGCAGTGACTCGACAGGGGCAAGCTCTGGAAACACCATATATTTT	CASSDSTGASSGNTIYF
TRBV7-8	TRBD1	-	TRBJ1-6	17	TGTGCCAGCAGCTGGGGGGACAGGAGGTACCTTAATTCACCCCTCCACTTT	CASSWGDRRYLNSPLHF
TRBV28	TRBD2	once	TRBJ2-3	15	TGTGCCAGCAGTCCCCGGGGAGGGAGGGCAGATACGCAGTATTTT	CASSPRGGRADTQYF
TRBV18	-	-	TRBJ1-5	14	TGTGCCAGCTCACGAACAGGGAGCAATCAGCCCCAGCATTTT	CASSRTGSNQPQHF
TRBV4-3	TRBD2	-	TRBJ2-2	15	TGCGCCACCAAGCTCTGGAGGGAGGGCCCCGGGGAGCTGTTTTTT	CATKLWREGPGELFF
TRBV7-4	-	-	TRBJ2-7	16	TGTGCCAGCAGCTTAGGGTTACAGGACGCGCTGTACGAGCAGTACTTC	CASSLGLQDALYEQYF
TRBV5-1	-	-	TRBJ1-4	15	TGCGCCAGCAGCTTGGCAAGCAGACAAGATGAAAAACTGTTTTTT	CASSLASRQDEKLFF
TRBV19	-	-	TRBJ1-5	14	TGTGCCAGTAGTATGGGTCAGGTCATCCAGCCCCAGCATTTT	CASSMGQVIQPQHF
TRBV3-1/TRBV3-2	-	many	TRBJ2-1	17	TGTGCCAGCAGCCATAGGTGGGGCCCAAGCTCCTACAATGAGCAGTTCTTC	CASSHRWGPSSYNEQFF
TRBV2	-	-	TRBJ1-1	15	TGTGCCAGCACCGGGACTCAGGGGAGGGCCACTGAAGCTTTCTTT	CASTGTQGRATEAFF
TRBV9	TRBD2	-	TRBJ2-4	16	TGTGCCAGCAGCGTGGGCGGGGGACTAGCCAAAAACATTCAGTACTTC	CASSVGGGLAKNIQYF
TRBV7-9	TRBD1	-	TRBJ2-7	14	TGTGCCAGCAGCTTAGAGCCAGGGGGCAACGAGCAGTACTTC	CASSLEPGGNEQYF
TRBV9	TRBD2	once	TRBJ2-1	15	TGTGCCAGCAGCGTAGTAGGGACTAGCATACATGAGCAGTTCTTC	CASSVVGTSIHEQFF
TRBV24-1	-	once	TRBJ2-5	15	TGTGCCACCAGTGATTTGGGCGGAGCTCAAGAGACCCAGTACTTC	CATSDLGGAQETQYF
TRBV28	-	few	TRBJ1-5	14	TGTGCCAGCAGGCCACAGTATAGCAATCAGCCCCAGCATTTT	CASRPQYSNQPQHF
TRBV7-2	-	-	TRBJ2-2	14	TGTGCCAGCAGCGCCGGCCCCGGAGGAAGGGAGCTGTTTTTT	CASSAGPGGRELFF
TRBV18	-	-	TRBJ1-4	16	TGTGCCAGCTCACCTCAGGGAATTCGCCCGTTTGAAAAACTGTTTTTT	CASSPQGIRPFEKLFF
TRBV5-4	TRBD1	-	TRBJ2-7	15	TGTGCCAGCAGCACCGGGACAGGGCCGGGGAACGAGCAGTACTTC	CASSTGTGPGNEQYF
TRBV9	-	-	TRBJ2-7	14	TGTGCCAGCAGCGTATTCTACAGAGACAACGAGCAGTACTTC	CASSVFYRDNEQYF
TRBV7-2	TRBD1	-	TRBJ2-5	13	TGTGCCAGCAGCTTAGAGTCGGGACAGTCCCAGTACTTC	CASSLESGQSQYF
TRBV28	-	-	TRBJ1-1	14	TGTGCCATCGAGATCCAGGGTAGGGGCACTGAAGCTTTCTTT	CAIEIQGRGTEAFF
TRBV20-1	-	few	TRBJ1-1	11	TGCAGTGCTCAGAGGCACACTGAAGCTTTCTTT	CSAQRHTEAFF
TRBV4-3	-	few	TRBJ2-3	15	TGCGCCAGCAGCCAAGATCAGGTCGGCTACCATACGCAGTATTTT	CASSQDQVGYHTQYF
TRBV30	TRBD1	once	TRBJ1-5	16	TGTGCCTGGAGCGAGGTTGGGACAGGGCACAATCAGCCCCAGCATTTT	CAWSEVGTGHNQPQHF
TRBV29-1	-	-	TRBJ1-3	11	TGCAGCGTTGAAAGTGACAACGAGATATATTTT	CSVESDNEIYF
TRBV5-1	-	once	TRBJ1-1	14	TGCGCCAGCAGCTTGGAGGGGTCGGGCACTGAAGCTTTCTTT	CASSLEGSGTEAFF
TRBV7-2	-	-	TRBJ2-5	14	TGTGCCAGCGGTGCACCAGACAGGACGGAGACCCAGTACTTC	CASGAPDRTETQYF
TRBV19	-	once	TRBJ1-2	16	TGTGCCAGTAGTTACGACGGACAGCGGCCTAACTATGGCTACACCTTC	CASSYDGQRPNYGYTF
TRBV5-1	-	-	TRBJ2-3	13	TGCGCCAGCAGCTTTTTAGCGGAGGATACGCAGTATTTT	CASSFLAEDTQYF
TRBV7-2	TRBD2	-	TRBJ2-1	15	TGTGCCAGCAGTTACCGGACTAGCGGGAGTAATGAGCAGTTCTTC	CASSYRTSGSNEQFF
TRBV7-9	TRBD2	once	TRBJ2-7	15	TGTGCCAGCAGCTTGGTGGGGACTAGCGGGCTTGAGCAGTACTTC	CASSLVGTSGLEQYF